These 18 T cell receptor beta chains were all obtained from the same sample, sequenced in a study of identical twins. Each CDR3 protein is one row after TCRdb ran MiXCR on the 5' RACE reads. The table shows 550,000 to 800,000 distinct CDR3 sequences, with just over 7% occurring only once. Another study also made use of these data, one on yellow fever vaccine responses in identical twins.

Specimen: PBMCs. The receptors here all came from a young woman in good health.

Many counts were recorded for this clonotype. The CDR3 bases are TGCGCCAGCAGCTTGGCTCGGGGAGATACGCAGTATTTT. As protein: CASSLARGDTQYF. This chain joins TRBV5-1 and TRBJ2-3; possible D gene TRBD2, 5 bases. CDR1 is SGHRS and CDR2 is YFSETQ in the germline V gene. CDR3 size: 13 residues. Trimming took 0 bases from V and 5 from J, leaving 7 bases between them. Full variable domain (outside the CDR3, taken from reference TRBV5-1 and TRBJ2-3): KAGVTQTPRYLIKTRGQQVTLSCSPISGHRSVSWYQQTPGQGLQFLFEYFSETQRNKGNFPGRFSGRQFSNSRSEMNVSTLELGDSALYLCASSLARGDTQYFGPGTRLTVL.

This clonotype was seen only a few times. The chain has TRBV24-1 and TRBJ2-1; 8 bases map to TRBD2. V lost 7 bases, J lost 8 bases, and 12 bases stayed unmatched. Germline V lookup: CDR1 KGHDR, CDR2 SFDVKD. CDR3 length: 15 amino acids. The CDR3 nucleotides are TGTGCCACCAGCTTAGCGGGAACCGTAATTGATGAGCAGTTCTTC. Translating gives CATSLAGTVIDEQFF.

CDR3 in amino acids: CASSERGGPYEQYV. The CDR3 bases are TGTGCCAGCTCAGAGCGGGGGGGCCCCTACGAGCAGTACGTC. The chain is built from TRBV18 and TRBJ2-7; 10 bases are shared with TRBD2. The CDR3 covers 14 residues. Germline V gene data show CDR1 as KGHSH and CDR2 as LQKENI. V shed 5 bases, J shed 2 bases, and the junction held 3 bases outside the gene matches.

This clonotype turned up a few times. The V gene is TRBV5-1, the J gene TRBJ2-2, with a weak D call TRBD1 (6 bases). This CDR3 has 17 residues. Germline V gives CDR1 SGHRS, CDR2 YFSETQ. Trimming shortened V by 0 bases and J by 0 bases, and 12 bases separated the two germline ends. Written as DNA, the CDR3 is TGCGCCAGCAGCTTGGCCTATACAGGGACGAACACCGGGGAGCTGTTTTTT. It codes for CASSLAYTGTNTGELFF.

The chain is built from TRBV7-9 and TRBJ1-5; D is undetermined. Germline lookup yields CDR1 SEHNR and CDR2 FQNEAQ (reference sequence). The CDR3 is made up of 16 amino acids. V lost 0 bases and J 4 bases, leaving 13 bases between the germline ends. CDR3 sequence: CASSLAFSGQNQPQHF. In DNA, the CDR3 is TGTGCCAGCAGCTTAGCGTTTTCGGGCCAAAATCAGCCCCAGCATTTT.

Of note for this clonotype: Since a much larger clone is just one base distant, this may be a read error. The chain is built from TRBV20-1 and TRBJ2-1, with no clear D. Germline V gene lookup returns CDR1 DFQATT and CDR2 SNEGSKA (reference sequence). This CDR3 contains 13 residues. CDR3 sequence (DNA): TGCAGTGCTGGAGATACACTATACAATGAGCAGTTCTTC. Protein sequence: CSAGDTLYNEQFF.

In its sample, this clonotype was seen many times. The chain combines TRBV5-1 with TRBJ2-1, with TRBD2 identical over 7 bases. From germline, CDR1 is SGHRS and CDR2 YFSETQ. The CDR3 spans 16 residues. With 0 bases clipped from V and 0 bases from J, the junction kept 3 bases outside the gene matches. DNA of the CDR3: TGCGCCAGCAGCTTGGATGGCGGGAGCTCCTACAATGAGCAGTTCTTC. This translates into CASSLDGGSSYNEQFF.

This clonotype was counted many times. The CDR3 region is CASNNGANEQYV. CDR3 DNA sequence: TGTGCCAGCAACAATGGGGCAAACGAGCAGTACGTC. V usage is TRBV28 and J usage is TRBJ2-7; TRBD1 might be the D (5 bases). Germline V gene lookup returns CDR1 MDHEN and CDR2 SYDVKM. Trimming removed 7 bases at V and 5 bases at J, with 12 bases between. The CDR3 length is 12 residues.

At least ten counts were recorded for this clonotype. This chain links TRBV20-1 with TRBJ2-7, with D uncertain. Trimming removed 3 bases at V and 0 bases at J, with 9 bases between. CDR1 and CDR2 from the germline V gene are DFQATT and SNEGSKA (reference sequence). The CDR3 runs 13 residues. CDR3 in DNA: TGCAGTGCTAGGAGACCCAGCTCCTACGAGCAGTACTTC. Translated, it gives CSARRPSSYEQYF.

This clonotype was detected ten times or more. V usage is TRBV5-5 and J usage is TRBJ2-1; tentative D call: TRBD1 (6 bases). The CDR3 has 17 amino acids. CDR1 is SGHKS, CDR2 YYEKEE, per germline (reference sequence). V was trimmed by 0 bases and J by 5 bases, leaving 18 bases between them. CDR3 loop: CASSLERGTPRNNEQFF. The CDR3 nucleotides are TGTGCCAGCAGCTTGGAGAGGGGGACACCTAGGAACAATGAGCAGTTCTTC.

This clonotype was counted only a few times. V and J are TRBV2 and TRBJ1-5, with 9 nucleotides matching TRBD1. Trimming at V came to 3 bases and at J to 6 bases, leaving 3 bases not matched to a gene. The CDR3 extends over 14 amino acids. CDR1 SNHLY and CDR2 FYNNEI come from the germline V gene. The CDR3 spells CASSDDRGIQPQHF. The CDR3 DNA is TGTGCCAGCAGTGACGACAGGGGGATTCAGCCCCAGCATTTT.

The chain combines TRBV10-2 with TRBJ2-3; no firm D call. With 0 bases removed from V and 10 bases from J, the gap between germline ends came to 8 bases. The CDR3 extends over 12 amino acids. Germline V gives CDR1 WSHSY, CDR2 SAAADI. The CDR3: CASSESIFPQYF. CDR3 DNA: TGCGCCAGCAGTGAGTCGATATTTCCGCAGTATTTT.

This clonotype was recorded a few times. This chain connects TRBV10-1 to TRBJ1-2, with D hard to call. There are 14 residues in the CDR3. Per the germline V gene, CDR1 is WNHNN and CDR2 is SYGVQD (reference sequence). V lost 6 bases and J lost 4, with 15 bases in between. CDR3 nucleotide sequence: TGCGCCAGCAGCGAGGAGAGGGCACCCTATGGCTACACCTTC. Its protein is CASSEERAPYGYTF.

There are a few counts of this clonotype. The gene calls are TRBV11-2 and TRBJ2-2; 11 nucleotides align to TRBD2. There are 16 residues in the CDR3. CDR1 and CDR2 from the germline V gene are SGHAT and FQNNGV. V shed 5 bases, J shed 4 bases, and the junction held 6 bases outside the gene matches. CDR3 nucleotide sequence: TGTGCCAGCAGCCCTAGCGGGGGGACAGCCACCGGGGAGCTGTTTTTT. Translating gives CASSPSGGTATGELFF.

Ten or more counts support this clonotype. The gene calls are TRBV12-3 or TRBV12-4 and TRBJ2-2; 7 positions agree with TRBD1. The CDR3 sequence is 17 residues long. V lost 5 bases, J lost 0 bases, and 9 bases stayed unmatched. The chain's CDR3 is CASSPRAGTANTGELFF. DNA for the CDR3: TGTGCCAGCAGTCCCAGAGCCGGGACAGCGAACACCGGGGAGCTGTTTTTT.

In this sample, this clonotype turned up a few times. The chain is built from TRBV2 and TRBJ1-5, with D possibly being TRBD1 (6 bases). With 5 bases removed from V and 3 bases from J, the gap between germline ends came to 17 bases. The CDR3 covers 16 residues. Germline V gene lookup returns CDR1 SNHLY and CDR2 FYNNEI. The CDR3 is CASSNGGLGANQPQHF. The CDR3 nucleotides are TGTGCCAGCAGTAACGGGGGCTTGGGGGCCAATCAGCCCCAGCATTTT.

About this clonotype itself: One base away lies a much larger clone, so this may be a sequencing read error. V gene TRBV4-2 combines with J gene TRBJ2-1; no reliable D call. Germline CDR1 reads LGHNA; CDR2 reads YNFKEQ. CDR3 length equals 13 residues. The CDR3 DNA follows: TGTGCCAGCAACCAAGAGGAAGGAAATGAGCAGTTCTTC. It yields the protein CASNQEEGNEQFF.

A few counts support this clonotype. J is TRBJ2-1 and V is TRBV6-1; 11 nucleotides align to TRBD2. Germline V gene sequence: CDR1 MNHNS, CDR2 SASEGT. This CDR3 has 18 residues. The V segment lost 6 bases and the J segment 4 bases; nucleotides outside the gene matches: 14. The CDR3 region is CASRTRFSGGASYNEQFF. The CDR3 DNA reads as TGTGCCAGCAGAACGAGGTTTAGCGGGGGGGCTTCTTACAATGAGCAGTTCTTC.